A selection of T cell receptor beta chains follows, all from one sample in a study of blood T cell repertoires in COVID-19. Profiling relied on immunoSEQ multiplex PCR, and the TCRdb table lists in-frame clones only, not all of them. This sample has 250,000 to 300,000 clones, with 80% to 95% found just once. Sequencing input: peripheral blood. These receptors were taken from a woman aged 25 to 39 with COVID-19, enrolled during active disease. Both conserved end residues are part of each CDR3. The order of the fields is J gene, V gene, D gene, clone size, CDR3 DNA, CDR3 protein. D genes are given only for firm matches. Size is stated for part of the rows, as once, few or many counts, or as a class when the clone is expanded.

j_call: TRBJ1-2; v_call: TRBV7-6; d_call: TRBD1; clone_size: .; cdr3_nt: TGTGCCAGCAGCTTATCCGGGACAGGGGGTTTAGGTGGCTACACCTTC; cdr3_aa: CASSLSGTGGLGGYTF
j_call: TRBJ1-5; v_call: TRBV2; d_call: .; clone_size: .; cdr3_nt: TGTGCCAGCAGTGAGACTGGGGGCGGTTATAATCAGCCCCAGCATTTT; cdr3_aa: CASSETGGGYNQPQHF
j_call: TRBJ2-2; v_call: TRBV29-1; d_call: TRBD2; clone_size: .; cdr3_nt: TGCAGCGTTCGGGAGGGAGGAACGACCGGGGAGCTGTTTTTT; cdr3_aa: CSVREGGTTGELFF
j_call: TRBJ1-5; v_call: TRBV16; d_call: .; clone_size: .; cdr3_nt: TGTGCCAGCAGCCAGGGACACACCAATCAGCCCCAGCATTTT; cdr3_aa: CASSQGHTNQPQHF
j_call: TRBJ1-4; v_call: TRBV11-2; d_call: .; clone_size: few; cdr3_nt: TGTGCCAGCAGCTTAGGCGGGACTAATGAAAAACTGTTTTTT; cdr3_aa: CASSLGGTNEKLFF
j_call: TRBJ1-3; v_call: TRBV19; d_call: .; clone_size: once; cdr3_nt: TGTGCCAGTAGTACGAGGAGGGACTCTGGAAACACCATATATTTT; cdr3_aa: CASSTRRDSGNTIYF
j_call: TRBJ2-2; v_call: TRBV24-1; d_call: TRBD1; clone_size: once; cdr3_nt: TGTGCCACCAGTGATACGACAGGGGGTATCACCGGGGAGCTGTTTTTT; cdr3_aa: CATSDTTGGITGELFF
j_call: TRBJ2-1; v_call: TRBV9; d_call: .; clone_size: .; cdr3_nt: TGTGCCAGCAGCCTCAGTGAGAGGAGTCTCGCGATCGAGCAGTTCTTC; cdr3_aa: CASSLSERSLAIEQFF
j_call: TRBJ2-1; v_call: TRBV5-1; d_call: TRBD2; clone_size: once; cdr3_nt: TGCGCCAGCAGCTTGGTAGCGGGAGAGGTCGATGAGCAGTTCTTC; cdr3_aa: CASSLVAGEVDEQFF
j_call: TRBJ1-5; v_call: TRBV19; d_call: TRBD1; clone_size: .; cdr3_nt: TGTGCCAGTCGAAGGGGGACAGACTTTAGCAATCAGCCCCAGCATTTT; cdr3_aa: CASRRGTDFSNQPQHF
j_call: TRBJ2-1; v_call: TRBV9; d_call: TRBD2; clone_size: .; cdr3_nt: TGTGCCAGCAGCGTAGGACTAGCGGGCCTTTACAATGAGCAGTTCTTC; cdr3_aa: CASSVGLAGLYNEQFF
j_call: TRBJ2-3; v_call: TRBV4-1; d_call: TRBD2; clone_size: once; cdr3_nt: TGCGCCAGCAGCCAACTAGCGGGAGAAGGGGATACGCAGTATTTT; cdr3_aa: CASSQLAGEGDTQYF
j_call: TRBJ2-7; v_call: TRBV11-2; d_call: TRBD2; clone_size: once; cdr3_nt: TGTGCCAGCAGCCTCGGGACTAGCGATTATTACGAGCAGTACTTC; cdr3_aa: CASSLGTSDYYEQYF
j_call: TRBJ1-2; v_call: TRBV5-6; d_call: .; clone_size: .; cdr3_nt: TGTGCCAGCAGCTCGGGATACCACAGGGATAACTATGGCTACACCTTC; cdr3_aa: CASSSGYHRDNYGYTF
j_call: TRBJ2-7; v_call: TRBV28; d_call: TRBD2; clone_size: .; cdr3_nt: TGTGCCAGCGGGGGGGGTGAGCAGTACTTC; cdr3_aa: CASGGGEQYF
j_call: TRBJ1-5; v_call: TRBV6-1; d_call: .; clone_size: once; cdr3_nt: TGTGCCAGCAGTGATAGGCAGGGAAGCAATCAGCCCCAGCATTTT; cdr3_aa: CASSDRQGSNQPQHF
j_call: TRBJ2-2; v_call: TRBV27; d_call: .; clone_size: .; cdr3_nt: TGTGCCAGCAGTTTAGACAGTGGTTGGGGGGAGCTGTTTTTT; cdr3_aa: CASSLDSGWGELFF
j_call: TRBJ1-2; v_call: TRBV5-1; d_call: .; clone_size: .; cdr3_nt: TGCGCCAGCAGCGCGGACTGGAACTATGGCTACACCTTC; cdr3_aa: CASSADWNYGYTF
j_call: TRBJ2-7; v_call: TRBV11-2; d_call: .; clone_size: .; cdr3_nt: TGTGCCAGCGCTCCCCTGACAGCCCGCTCCTACGAGCAGTACTTC; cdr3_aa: CASAPLTARSYEQYF
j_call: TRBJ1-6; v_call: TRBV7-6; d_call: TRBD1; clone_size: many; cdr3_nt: TGTGCCAGCAGCTTTGGACAGGGGGCTGAAAATTCACCCCTCCACTTT; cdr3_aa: CASSFGQGAENSPLHF
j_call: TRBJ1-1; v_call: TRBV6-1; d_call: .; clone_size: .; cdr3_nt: TGTGCCAGCAGTGAAGCGGGTCTCGGGAAGTCTGAAGCTTTCTTT; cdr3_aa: CASSEAGLGKSEAFF
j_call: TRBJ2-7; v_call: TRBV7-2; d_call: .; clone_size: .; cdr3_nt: TGTGCCAGCAGCCGGAGAAGGTTTAGTTACGAGCAGTACTTC; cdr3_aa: CASSRRRFSYEQYF
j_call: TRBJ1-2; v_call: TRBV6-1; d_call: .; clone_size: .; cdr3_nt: TGTGCCAGCAGTGAAACGGGGCGGGGGCAATTGTTCGGCTACACCTTC; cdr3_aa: CASSETGRGQLFGYTF
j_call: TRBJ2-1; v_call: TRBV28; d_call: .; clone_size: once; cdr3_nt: TGTGCCATCCGCTCGGGGGGAGGGGGTTACAATGAGCAGTTCTTC; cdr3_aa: CAIRSGGGGYNEQFF
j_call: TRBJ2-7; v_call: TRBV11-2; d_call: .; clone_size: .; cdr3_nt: TGTGCCAGCAGCCTTAGCGTCAGCTCCTACGAGCAGTACTTC; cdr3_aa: CASSLSVSSYEQYF
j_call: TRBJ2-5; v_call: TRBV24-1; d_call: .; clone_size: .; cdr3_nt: TGTGCCACCAGTGATTCCGGGGTGGGAAAAGAGACCCAGTACTTC; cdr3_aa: CATSDSGVGKETQYF
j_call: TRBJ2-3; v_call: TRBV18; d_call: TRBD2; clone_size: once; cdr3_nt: TGTGCCAGCTCACCAAAAAGCGGGAGGGCTACATATACGCAGTATTTT; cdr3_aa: CASSPKSGRATYTQYF